This T cell receptor beta chain was identified in a study of blood T cell repertoires in COVID-19. At the level of the study: Acute-phase and convalescent COVID-19 samples originated in the United States, Italy and Spain. Sources were T cells, B-cell-depleted T cells, or PBMCs; the material itself was cDNA or gDNA.

This table comes from immunoSEQ multiplex PCR, and its TCRdb copy is limited to in-frame clones, with some not included. The sample records fewer than 110,000 clones, around 90% being singletons. The length of the CDR3 is 14 residues. Germline CDR1 MNHEY, CDR2 SMNVEV (reference sequence). Trimming took off 5 bases at V and 1 base at J, with 11 bases between the two ends. This TCR came from a woman in her twenties or thirties with acute or convalescent COVID-19. The chain is built from TRBV27 and TRBJ1-1; D is uncertain. The sample consisted of peripheral blood. CDR3 coding DNA: TGTGCCAGCAGTGACCCGACTGGGAACACTGAAGCTTTCTTT. Its translation: CASSDPTGNTEAFF.